This T cell receptor (beta chain) was recovered during a study of a mutant IDH1 vaccine in newly diagnosed glioma. As for the study in general: Across weeks 1, 3, 5, 7, 11, 15, 19 and 23, patients received a vaccination each time, eight in all. Former treatment meant radiotherapy, temozolomide, or both; the majority had gotten both. Patients received vaccination from 4-6 weeks after radiotherapy alone, or with temozolomide cycles.

V gave up 5 bases and J gave up 6 bases, with 11 bases separating them. This CDR3 has 13 amino acids. CDR1 is LNHDA and CDR2 is SQIVND in the germline V gene (reference sequence). Documented time point: week 5, during vaccination. In every dose of vaccine, 300 ug of mutant IDH1 20-mer peptide was given alongside topical imiquimod. There were new WHO grade 3 or 4 astrocytomas in the donors, and these were IDH1-mutant and ATRX-lost. The assay was immunoSEQ multiplex PCR, and TCRdb's table has in-frame clones only and misses some. This sample yields over 35,000 clones, of which more than 85% are seen a single time; approximately 2.4% belongs to the top ten. On this clone itself: What it binds is not known.

The receptor was derived from a man in his fifties or sixties with glioma. The V call is TRBV19, the J call TRBJ2-1, with D perhaps matching TRBD2 (7 bases). The sample here was PBMCs, taken from a glioma patient whose treatment included an IDH1 peptide vaccine. CDR3: CASSWGGPNEQFF. CDR3 nucleotide sequence: TGTGCCAGTAGTTGGGGGGGCCCCAATGAGCAGTTCTTC.